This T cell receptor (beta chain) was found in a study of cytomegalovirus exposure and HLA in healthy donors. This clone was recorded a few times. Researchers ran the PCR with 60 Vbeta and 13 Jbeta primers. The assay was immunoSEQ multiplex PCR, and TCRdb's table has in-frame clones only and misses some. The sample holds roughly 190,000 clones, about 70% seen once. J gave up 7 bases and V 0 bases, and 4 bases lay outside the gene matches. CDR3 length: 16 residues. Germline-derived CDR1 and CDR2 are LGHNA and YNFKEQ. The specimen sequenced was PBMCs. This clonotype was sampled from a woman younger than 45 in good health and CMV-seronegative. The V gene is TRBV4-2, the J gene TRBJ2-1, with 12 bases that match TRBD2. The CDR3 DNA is TGTGCCAGCAGCCAAGATCCTAGCGGGGGGGTGAATGAGCAGTTCTTC. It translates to CASSQDPSGGVNEQFF.